The rows below give T cell receptor beta chains drawn from one sample of a study of beta chain features in type 1 diabetes. The data were produced by immunoSEQ multiplex PCR, yet TCRdb's version contains in-frame clones alone and is incomplete. The sample shows about 640,000 clones, under 15% of them seen only once. Specimen: naive CD4+ T cells from blood. These receptors originate from a man aged 25-40 years with type 1 diabetes. Both conserved end residues are part of each CDR3. A D gene is named only where the DNA matches it firmly. Clone sizes are given selectively: once, few, many, or a class where the clone is expanded.

TRBV7-2	-	TRBJ1-1	-	CASSLRMIRSTEAFF	TGTGCCAGCAGCTTAAGAATGATTAGGAGCACTGAAGCTTTCTTT
TRBV7-2	TRBD1	TRBJ1-4	-	CASSLRDRSREKLFF	TGTGCCAGCAGCTTGAGGGACAGGTCCAGGGAAAAACTGTTTTTT
TRBV18	-	TRBJ2-5	few	CASSPQGRQETQYF	TGTGCCAGCTCACCACAGGGGAGGCAAGAGACCCAGTACTTC
TRBV19	-	TRBJ2-5	few	CASSQEGLETQYF	TGTGCCAGTAGTCAGGAGGGGCTAGAGACCCAGTACTTC
TRBV6-6	-	TRBJ1-2	-	CASDGMGGYTF	TGTGCCAGCGACGGGATGGGAGGCTACACCTTC
TRBV15	TRBD1	TRBJ2-3	few	CATSKGAGGLADTQYF	TGTGCCACCAGCAAAGGAGCAGGGGGCTTAGCAGATACGCAGTATTTT
TRBV7-2	-	TRBJ2-4	few	CASSHGGVGAKNIQYF	TGCGCCAGCAGCCACGGAGGGGTAGGGGCCAAAAACATTCAGTACTTC
TRBV7-2	-	TRBJ2-5	-	CASSPRQASRETQYF	TGTGCCAGCAGCCCCAGACAGGCTAGTAGAGAGACCCAGTACTTC
TRBV6-6	-	TRBJ2-6	few	CASIPPSGANVLTF	TGTGCCAGCATTCCTCCATCTGGGGCCAACGTCCTGACTTTC
TRBV7-2	TRBD1	TRBJ1-2	few	CASSSQGGGYTF	TGTGCCAGCAGCTCCCAAGGGGGCGGCTACACCTTC
TRBV27	-	TRBJ2-7	-	CASSFSTGLTYEQYF	TGTGCCAGCAGTTTTTCGACAGGACTAACCTACGAGCAGTACTTC
TRBV6-1	-	TRBJ1-2	-	CASTEAHYGYTF	TGTGCCAGCACGGAAGCCCACTATGGCTACACCTTC
TRBV9	-	TRBJ1-1	-	CASSPESNTEAFF	TGTGCCAGCAGCCCGGAATCGAACACTGAAGCTTTCTTT
TRBV10-3	-	TRBJ2-7	-	CAISESGSAASYEQYF	TGTGCCATCAGTGAGTCGGGCAGTGCCGCCTCCTACGAGCAGTACTTC
TRBV6-1	-	TRBJ2-1	-	CASFEVGLSSYNEQFF	TGTGCCAGCTTTGAAGTCGGGCTTAGCTCCTACAATGAGCAGTTCTTC
TRBV29-1	TRBD1	TRBJ1-2	-	CSVEGFRGKNYGYTF	TGCAGCGTTGAAGGTTTCAGGGGGAAAAACTATGGCTACACCTTC
TRBV2	-	TRBJ2-1	few	CASRTQWINEQFF	TGTGCCAGCAGAACGCAGTGGATCAATGAGCAGTTCTTC
TRBV7-2	-	TRBJ1-4	-	CASSSYNEKLFF	TGTGCCAGCAGCTCTTATAATGAAAAACTGTTTTTT
TRBV4-3	-	TRBJ2-7	few	CASSQDYPGGGEQYF	TGCGCCAGCAGCCAAGATTATCCCGGAGGGGGCGAGCAGTACTTC
TRBV9	-	TRBJ2-3	few	CASSQARATDTQYF	TGTGCCAGCAGCCAGGCCAGGGCGACAGATACGCAGTATTTT
TRBV6-5	-	TRBJ2-2	few	CASSLTQGTGELFF	TGTGCCAGCAGTCTCACGCAGGGTACCGGGGAGCTGTTTTTT
TRBV19	TRBD2	TRBJ2-3	few	CASSIDLSGANTDTQYF	TGTGCCAGTAGTATAGATCTGAGCGGGGCCAACACAGATACGCAGTATTTT
TRBV7-9	TRBD1	TRBJ1-5	-	CASSSDRGSQPQHF	TGTGCCAGCAGCTCAGACAGGGGAAGTCAGCCCCAGCATTTT
TRBV15	-	TRBJ1-3	-	CATSRVPGAGNTIYF	TGTGCCACCAGCAGAGTCCCGGGTGCTGGAAACACCATATATTTT